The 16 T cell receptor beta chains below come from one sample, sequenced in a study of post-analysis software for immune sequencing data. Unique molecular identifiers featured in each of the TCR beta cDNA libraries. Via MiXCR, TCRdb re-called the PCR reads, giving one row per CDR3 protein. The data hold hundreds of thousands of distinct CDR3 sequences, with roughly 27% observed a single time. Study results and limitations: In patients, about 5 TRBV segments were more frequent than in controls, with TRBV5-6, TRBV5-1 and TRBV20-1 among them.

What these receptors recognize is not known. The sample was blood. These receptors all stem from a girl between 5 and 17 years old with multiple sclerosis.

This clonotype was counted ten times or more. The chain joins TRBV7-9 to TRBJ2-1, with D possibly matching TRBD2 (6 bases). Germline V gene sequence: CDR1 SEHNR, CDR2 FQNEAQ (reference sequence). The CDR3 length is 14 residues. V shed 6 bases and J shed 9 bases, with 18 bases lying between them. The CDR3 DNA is TGTGCCAGCAGGGCCTCGGGGGTAGTAACTGAGCAGTTCTTC. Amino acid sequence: CASRASGVVTEQFF.

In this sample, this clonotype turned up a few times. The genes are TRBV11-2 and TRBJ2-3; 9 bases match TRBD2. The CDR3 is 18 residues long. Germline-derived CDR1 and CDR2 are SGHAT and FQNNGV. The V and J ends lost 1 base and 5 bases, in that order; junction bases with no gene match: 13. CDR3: CASSLGPFLAGGVDTQYF. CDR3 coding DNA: TGTGCCAGCAGCTTAGGACCCTTCTTGGCGGGGGGGGTAGATACGCAGTATTTT.

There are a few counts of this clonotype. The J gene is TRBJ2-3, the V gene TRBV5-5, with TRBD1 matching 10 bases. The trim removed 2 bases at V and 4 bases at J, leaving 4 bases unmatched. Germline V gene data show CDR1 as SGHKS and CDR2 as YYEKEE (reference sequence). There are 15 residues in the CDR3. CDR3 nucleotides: TGTGCCAGCAGCTTTAGGGACAGGGGCCCAGATACGCAGTATTTT. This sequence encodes CASSFRDRGPDTQYF.

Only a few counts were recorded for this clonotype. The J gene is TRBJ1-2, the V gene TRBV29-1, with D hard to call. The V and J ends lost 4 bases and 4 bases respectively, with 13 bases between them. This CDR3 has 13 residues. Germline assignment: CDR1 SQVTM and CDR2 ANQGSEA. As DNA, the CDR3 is TGCAGCGTTGGACCTGACACGAGCTATGGCTACACCTTC. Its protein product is CSVGPDTSYGYTF.

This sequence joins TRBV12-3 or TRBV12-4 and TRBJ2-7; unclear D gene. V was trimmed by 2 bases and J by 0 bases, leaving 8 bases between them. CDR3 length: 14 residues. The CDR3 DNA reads TGTGCCAGCAGTTTACATCACAGCTCCTACGAGCAGTACTTC. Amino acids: CASSLHHSSYEQYF.

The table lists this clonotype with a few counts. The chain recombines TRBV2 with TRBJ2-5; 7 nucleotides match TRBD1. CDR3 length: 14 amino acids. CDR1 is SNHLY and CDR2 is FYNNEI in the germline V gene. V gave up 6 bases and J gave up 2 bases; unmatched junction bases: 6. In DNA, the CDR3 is TGTGCCAGCAGAGAGGGGGACAGACAAGAGACCCAGTACTTC. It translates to CASREGDRQETQYF.

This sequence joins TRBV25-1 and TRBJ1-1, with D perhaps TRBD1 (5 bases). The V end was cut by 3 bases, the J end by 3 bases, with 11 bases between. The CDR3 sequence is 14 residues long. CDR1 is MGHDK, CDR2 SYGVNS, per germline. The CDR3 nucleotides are TGTGCCAGCAGTGAGCAGACGGGGGACACTGAAGCTTTCTTT. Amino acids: CASSEQTGDTEAFF.

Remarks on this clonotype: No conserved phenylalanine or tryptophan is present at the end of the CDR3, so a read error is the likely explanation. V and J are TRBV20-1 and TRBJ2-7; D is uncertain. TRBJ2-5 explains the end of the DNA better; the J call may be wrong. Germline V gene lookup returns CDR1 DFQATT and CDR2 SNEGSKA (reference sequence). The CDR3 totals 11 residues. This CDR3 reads CSATTPETQYC. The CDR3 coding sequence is TGCAGTGCGACGACACCGGAGACCCAGTACTGC.

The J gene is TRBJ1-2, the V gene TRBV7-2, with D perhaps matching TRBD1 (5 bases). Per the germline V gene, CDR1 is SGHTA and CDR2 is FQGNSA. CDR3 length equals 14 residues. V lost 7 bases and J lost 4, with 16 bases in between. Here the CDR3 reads CASTIQGAGYGYTF. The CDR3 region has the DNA TGTGCCAGCACCATCCAAGGGGCGGGCTATGGCTACACCTTC.

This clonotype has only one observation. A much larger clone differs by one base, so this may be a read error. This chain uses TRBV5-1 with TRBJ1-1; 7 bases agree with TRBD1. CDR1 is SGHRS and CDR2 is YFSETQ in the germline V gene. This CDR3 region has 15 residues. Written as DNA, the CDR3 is TGCGCCAGCAGCTTGGCGGGACAGATGAACGCTGAAGCTTTCTTT. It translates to CASSLAGQMNAEAFF.

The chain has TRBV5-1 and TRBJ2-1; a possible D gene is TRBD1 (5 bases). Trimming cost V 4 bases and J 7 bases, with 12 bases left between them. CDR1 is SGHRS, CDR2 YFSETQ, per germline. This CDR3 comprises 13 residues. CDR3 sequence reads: CASSVQVQNEQFF. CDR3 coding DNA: TGCGCCAGCAGCGTACAGGTCCAGAATGAGCAGTTCTTC.

The CDR3 nucleotides are TGTGCCAGCAGCCAACTGACTAGCGGGGGCACAGATACGCAGTATTTT. Protein product: CASSQLTSGGTDTQYF. The chain couples TRBV3-1 to TRBJ2-3, with 11 bases aligning to TRBD2. Germline CDR1 and CDR2: LGHDT and YNNKEL (reference sequence). The J segment lost 1 base and the V segment lost 2 bases, leaving 2 bases of the junction unmatched. The CDR3 spans 16 residues.

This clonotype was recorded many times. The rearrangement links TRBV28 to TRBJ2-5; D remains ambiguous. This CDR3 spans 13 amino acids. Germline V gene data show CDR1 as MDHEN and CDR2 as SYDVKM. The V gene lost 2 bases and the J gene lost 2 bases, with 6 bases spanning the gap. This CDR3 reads CASSLIQQETQYF. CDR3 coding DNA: TGTGCCAGCAGTTTAATACAGCAAGAGACCCAGTACTTC.

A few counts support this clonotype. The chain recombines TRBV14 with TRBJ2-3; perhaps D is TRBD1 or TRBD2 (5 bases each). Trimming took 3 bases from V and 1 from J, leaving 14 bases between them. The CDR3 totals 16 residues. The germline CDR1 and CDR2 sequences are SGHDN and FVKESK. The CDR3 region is CASSQNSGPRTDTQYF. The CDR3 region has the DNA TGTGCCAGCAGCCAGAACTCGGGACCCCGCACAGATACGCAGTATTTT.

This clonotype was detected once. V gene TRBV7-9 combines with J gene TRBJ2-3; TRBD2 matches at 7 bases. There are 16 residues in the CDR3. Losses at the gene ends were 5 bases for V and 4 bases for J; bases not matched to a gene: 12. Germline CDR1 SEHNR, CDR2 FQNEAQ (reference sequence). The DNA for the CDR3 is TGTGCCAGCAGCAGTCGTGGGGGAGGGAAGCCAGATACGCAGTATTTT. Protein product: CASSSRGGGKPDTQYF. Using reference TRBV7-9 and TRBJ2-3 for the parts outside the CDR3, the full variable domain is DTGVSQNPRHKITKRGQNVTFRCDPISEHNRLYWYRQTLGQGPEFLTYFQNEAQLEKSRLLSDRFSAERPKGSFSTLEIQRTEQGDSAMYLCASSSRGGGKPDTQYFGPGTRLTVL.

DNA for the CDR3: TGCAGCGTGAATTTGGCTGGACTAGCGGCTAGCACAGATACGCAGTATTTT. Amino acids: CSVNLAGLAASTDTQYF. The J gene is TRBJ2-3, the V gene TRBV29-1; 10 bases line up with TRBD2. This CDR3 region has 17 residues. The germline gives CDR1 SQVTM, CDR2 ANQGSEA. V dropped 6 bases and J dropped 0; count of bases not matched to a gene: 12.